Below, 18 T cell receptor beta chains from the same sample are listed, as sequenced in a study of blood T cells in healthy people across ages. A second PCR, run for about 7 to 11 cycles, used a sample-barcoded 5' primer plus a J-beta primer mix. Each CDR3 protein gets one entry after TCRdb re-called the 5' RACE reads with MiXCR. This table holds about 1.1 million distinct CDR3 sequences, roughly two fifths found once. Input material: blood. The receptors were sampled from a man aged 18 to 35 in good health.

As DNA, the CDR3 is TGTGCAACCCGGGGGGCCAGCATGAACACTGAAGCTTTCTTT. This codes for CATRGASMNTEAFF. The rearrangement joins TRBV7-9 to TRBJ1-1, with D maybe TRBD1 (6 bases). Germline V gene data show CDR1 as SEHNR and CDR2 as FQNEAQ (reference sequence). This CDR3 has 14 residues.

Remarks on this clonotype: One end of the junction varies from germline; a read error may be responsible. V is TRBV10-3 and J is TRBJ1-1, with TRBD1 as a possible D gene (5 bases). The CDR3 runs 15 residues. Germline V lookup: CDR1 ENHRY, CDR2 SYGVKD. In nucleotides, the CDR3 is TGTGCCGTCAGCGGGACGGCTATCATGAACACTGAAGCTTTCTTT. Its translation is CAVSGTAIMNTEAFF.

V and J are TRBV5-1 and TRBJ1-3; D gene ambiguous. The CDR3 has 16 amino acids. The V end was cut by 0 bases, the J end by 0 bases, with 10 bases between. Germline CDR1 is SGHRS and CDR2 is YFSETQ. CDR3 sequence (DNA): TGCGCCAGCAGCTTGGGGACCGCCGACTCTGGAAACACCATATATTTT. Translated: CASSLGTADSGNTIYF.

This clonotype was detected a few times. The chain is built from TRBV4-1 and TRBJ1-1, with D perhaps matching TRBD1 (6 bases). Trimming stripped 3 bases from V and 11 bases from J, with 19 bases between. Germline V gene lookup returns CDR1 MGHRA and CDR2 YSYEKL. This CDR3 is 14 amino acids long. The CDR3 DNA sequence: TGCGCCAGCAGCCAGCAACGGGGGGCTTTAGTGGCTTTCTTT. Its translation: CASSQQRGALVAFF.

The V and J genes are TRBV4-3 and TRBJ1-2; tentative D call: TRBD1 (5 bases). Looked up from germline, CDR1 is LGHNA and CDR2 is YSLEER. V was pared by 4 bases and J by 6 bases, with 18 bases between. The CDR3 has 15 residues. CDR3 region: CASSLETAGSNGYTF. Here the CDR3 DNA reads TGCGCCAGCAGCCTAGAAACCGCAGGGAGCAATGGCTACACCTTC.

CDR3 sequence (DNA): TGTGCCAGCACTGGCTCAGGGACTGGGGCCAACGTCCTGACTTTC. The encoded protein is CASTGSGTGANVLTF. The rearrangement uses TRBV2 and TRBJ2-6, with D possibly TRBD1 on 5 matching bases. Looked up from germline, CDR1 is SNHLY and CDR2 is FYNNEI. Trimming removed 7 bases from V and 2 bases from J, with 12 bases in between. CDR3 length: 15 residues.

The chain combines TRBV20-1 with TRBJ2-3, with D possibly called TRBD1 or TRBD2 (5 bases each). The V end lost 3 bases, the J end lost 3 bases, and 16 bases lay between the germline ends. CDR1 is DFQATT and CDR2 is SNEGSKA in the germline V gene (reference sequence). The CDR3 contains 15 residues. For the CDR3, the DNA is TGCAGTGCTAGTGGGACCCGGACTGAAACAGATACGCAGTATTTT. This encodes CSASGTRTETDTQYF.

This chain links TRBV4-1 with TRBJ1-1; the D gene is possibly TRBD1 (5 bases). Trimming left V 0 bases short and J 3 bases short, with 20 bases between. CDR1 MGHRA and CDR2 YSYEKL come from the germline V gene. CDR3 length: 18 residues. DNA for the CDR3: TGCGCCAGCAGCCAAGAACCGACAGCCCGGAGGTCGGACACTGAAGCTTTCTTT. It yields the protein CASSQEPTARRSDTEAFF.

J is TRBJ1-4 and V is TRBV7-2, with 7 bases lining up with TRBD1. The CDR3 loop spans 16 amino acids. J lost 7 bases, V lost 7 bases, and 15 bases had no gene match. Germline assignment: CDR1 SGHTA and CDR2 FQGNSA. The CDR3 nucleotides are TGTGCCAGCACGTTTCAATCCGGGACAGTAGTTGAAAAACTGTTTTTT. Its protein is CASTFQSGTVVEKLFF.

V gene TRBV7-9 combines with J gene TRBJ2-1; TRBD1 aligns across 8 bases. CDR3 length: 14 amino acids. The V segment lost 3 bases and the J segment 10 bases; nucleotides outside the gene matches: 8. CDR1 and CDR2 (germline): SEHNR, FQNEAQ (reference sequence). The DNA for the CDR3 is TGTGCCAGCAGCTTTTCGGACAGGGTCCACGAGCAGTTCTTC. It specifies CASSFSDRVHEQFF.

This clonotype was counted only a few times. This chain connects TRBV2 to TRBJ1-5; tentative D call: TRBD1 (5 bases). V lost 0 bases to trimming and J lost 0 bases, with 9 bases between them. The CDR3 has 16 residues. Germline V lookup: CDR1 SNHLY, CDR2 FYNNEI. The CDR3 DNA reads TGTGCCAGCAGTGAAGCGGGGGGACTTAGCAATCAGCCCCAGCATTTT. Its protein product is CASSEAGGLSNQPQHF.

The V and J genes are TRBV2 and TRBJ1-2; the D gene is possibly TRBD1 (6 bases). Trimming stripped 6 bases from V and 0 bases from J, with 14 bases between. Germline V gene data show CDR1 as SNHLY and CDR2 as FYNNEI. The CDR3 has 15 amino acids. Here the CDR3 DNA reads TGTGCCAGCAGATACAGGGATCCAGCTAACTATGGCTACACCTTC. Translation gives CASRYRDPANYGYTF. Variable domain in full (rest from reference TRBV2 and TRBJ1-2): EPEVTQTPSHQVTQMGQEVILRCVPISNHLYFYWYRQILGQKVEFLVSFYNNEISEKSEIFDDQFSVERPDGSNFTLKIRSTKLEDSAMYFCASRYRDPANYGYTFGSGTRLTVV.

V is TRBV29-1 and J is TRBJ1-2, with 10 nucleotides matching TRBD1. Germline CDR1 SQVTM, CDR2 ANQGSEA. V dropped 6 bases and J dropped 3; count of bases not matched to a gene: 4. This CDR3 contains 13 residues. In nucleotides, the CDR3 is TGCAGCGTCAGTGGACAGGGGGACTATGGCTACACCTTC. As protein: CSVSGQGDYGYTF.

In this sample, this clonotype turned up many times. The rearrangement links TRBV6-5 to TRBJ2-7; 7 bases fit TRBD1. J lost 0 bases, V lost 6 bases, and 5 bases had no gene match. The CDR3 extends over 14 amino acids. Germline CDR1 is MNHEY and CDR2 is SVGAGI. As DNA, the CDR3 is TGTGCCAGCAGCTACAGGGGTAGCTCCTACGAGCAGTACTTC. It yields the protein CASSYRGSSYEQYF.

This clonotype was counted between two and nine times. The rearrangement links TRBV12-3 or TRBV12-4 to TRBJ2-7; TRBD1 agrees at 9 bases. The CDR3 is 14 amino acids. V shed 6 bases, J shed 6 bases, and the junction held 9 bases outside the gene matches. The CDR3 DNA reads TGTGCCAGCAGGATACAGGGGGCTCAGACCGAGCAGTACTTC. Amino acid sequence: CASRIQGAQTEQYF.

This sequence joins TRBV7-2 and TRBJ1-1; TRBD1 might be the D (6 bases). This CDR3 is built from 15 residues. The germline V gene has CDR1 SGHTA and CDR2 FQGNSA. Trimming removed 3 bases from V and 1 base from J, with 12 bases in between. CDR3 DNA sequence: TGTGCCAGCAGCTTGGGGGCTTTATCGAACACTGAAGCTTTCTTT. This sequence encodes CASSLGALSNTEAFF.

Remarks on this clonotype: An end of the junction does not agree with germline; a read error may underlie this. The chain uses TRBV7-8 and TRBJ2-7; no clear D gene. The germline CDR1 and CDR2 sequences are SGHVS and FQNEAQ. The CDR3 has 17 amino acids. The CDR3 reads CASSLGVQQTLNYQQYF. The CDR3 bases are TGTGCCAGCAGCTTAGGGGTTCAGCAGACCCTAAACTACCAGCAGTACTTC.

A word on this clonotype: Possible read error: a much larger clone is one base away. The rearrangement uses TRBV7-9 and TRBJ2-3, with D perhaps matching TRBD1 (5 bases). There are 14 residues in the CDR3. The germline gives CDR1 SEHNR, CDR2 FQNEAQ (reference sequence). V lost 2 bases to trimming and J lost 6 bases, with 12 bases between them. The CDR3 is CASSLRQTVDTQYF. The CDR3 DNA reads TGTGCCAGCAGCTTAAGACAGACGGTGGATACGCAGTATTTT.